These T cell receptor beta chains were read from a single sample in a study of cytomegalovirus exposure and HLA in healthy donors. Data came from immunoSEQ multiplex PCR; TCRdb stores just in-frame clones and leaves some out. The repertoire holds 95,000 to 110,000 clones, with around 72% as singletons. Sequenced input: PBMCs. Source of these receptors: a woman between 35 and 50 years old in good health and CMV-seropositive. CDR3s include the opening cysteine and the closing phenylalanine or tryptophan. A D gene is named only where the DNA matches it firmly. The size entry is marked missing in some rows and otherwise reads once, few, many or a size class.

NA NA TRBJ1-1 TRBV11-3 TGTGCCAGCAGCGCCCAACAGAACACTGAAGCTTTCTTT CASSAQQNTEAFF
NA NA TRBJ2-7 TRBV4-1 TGCGCCAGCAGCCAAGAGTTCATTTGGGGCCCTTTATCCTTC CASSQEFIWGPLSF
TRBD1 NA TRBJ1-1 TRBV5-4 TGTGCCAGCAGCTTTAGAGCAGGGGGCGACACTGAAGCTTTCTTT CASSFRAGGDTEAFF
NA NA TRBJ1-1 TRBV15 TGTGCCACCAGCAGAGGCGTTGACACTGAAGCTTTCTTT CATSRGVDTEAFF
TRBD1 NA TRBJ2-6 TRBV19 TGTGCCAGTAGTCCCCGACAGGGTCTCGACTCTGGGGCCAACGTCCTGACTTTC CASSPRQGLDSGANVLTF
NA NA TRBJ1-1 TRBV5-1 TGCGCCAGCAATCAGGTTCAGGGGACCGAAGCTTTCTTT CASNQVQGTEAFF
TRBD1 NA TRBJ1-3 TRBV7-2 TGTGCCAGCAGCTTAGCGGGGACAGGGAGTGGAAACACCATATATTTT CASSLAGTGSGNTIYF
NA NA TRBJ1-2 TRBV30 TGTGCCTGGAGTGGGGTGCTGGACTATGGCTATACCTTC CAWSGVLDYGYTF
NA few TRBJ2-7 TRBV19 TGTGCCAGTAGTATGGGCTCAGCTACCCTCGAGCAGTACTTC CASSMGSATLEQYF
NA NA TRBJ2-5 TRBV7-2 TGTGCCAGCAGTTTAGTGGTGGGGGGAGAGACCCAGTACTTC CASSLVVGGETQYF
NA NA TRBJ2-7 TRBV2 TGTGCCAGCAGGGCTTTTGACCCAGGTCACGAGCAGTACTTC CASRAFDPGHEQYF
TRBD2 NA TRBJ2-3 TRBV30 TGTGCCTGGAGTGTACTTGGCGGGGGGCCCCGCACAGATACGCAGTATTTT CAWSVLGGGPRTDTQYF
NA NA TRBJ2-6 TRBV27 TGTGCCAGCAGTTCGCAACTCGACTTTGGGGCCAACGTCCTGACTTTC CASSSQLDFGANVLTF
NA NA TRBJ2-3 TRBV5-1 TGCGCCAGCAGTTACTACAGCACAGATACGCAGTATTTT CASSYYSTDTQYF
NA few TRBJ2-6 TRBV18 TGTGCCAGCTCTCTTCAGAACGCCAACTCTGGGGCCAACGTCCTGACTTTC CASSLQNANSGANVLTF
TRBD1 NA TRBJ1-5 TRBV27 TGTGCCAGCAGTCACGACAGGGACAATCAGCCCCAGCATTTT CASSHDRDNQPQHF
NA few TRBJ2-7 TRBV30 TGTGCCTGGAGTGTACCGTGGAGCGGTCACTACGAGCAGTACTTC CAWSVPWSGHYEQYF
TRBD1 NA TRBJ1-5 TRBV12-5 TGTGCTAGTGGCCCAGGGGGAAATCAGCCCCAGCATTTT CASGPGGNQPQHF
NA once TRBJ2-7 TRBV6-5 TGTGCCAGCAACCGACACCCAGGTGTCTGGGAGCAGTACTTC CASNRHPGVWEQYF
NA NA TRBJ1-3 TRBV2 TGTGCCAGCAGTGGGGGAGGTCCAAGAAACACCATATATTTT CASSGGGPRNTIYF
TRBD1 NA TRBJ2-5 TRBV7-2 TGTGCCAGCAGCTCGGGACAGTGGGAGACCCAGTACTTC CASSSGQWETQYF
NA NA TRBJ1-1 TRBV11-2 TGTGCCAGCAGCCCCCGGGGTATGAACACTGAAGCTTTCTTT CASSPRGMNTEAFF
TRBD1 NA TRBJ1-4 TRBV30 TGTGCCTGGAGTGTAGGGGGACAGGGAGGCGAAAAACTGTTTTTT CAWSVGGQGGEKLFF
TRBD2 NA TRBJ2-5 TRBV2 TGTGCCAGCAGTGGCTCTAGCGGGGGATCGGAGACCCAGTACTTC CASSGSSGGSETQYF
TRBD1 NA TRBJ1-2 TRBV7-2 TGTGCCAGCAGCTCTGTAGGGACAGGGGGCTACTATGGCTACACCTTC CASSSVGTGGYYGYTF
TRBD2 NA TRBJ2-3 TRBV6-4 TGTGCCAGCAGTGAACTAGCGGGGGCAACAGATACGCAGTATTTT CASSELAGATDTQYF
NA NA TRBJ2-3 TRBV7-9 TGTGCCAGCAGCCCCGGACGGGGAAGCACAGATACGCAGTATTTT CASSPGRGSTDTQYF
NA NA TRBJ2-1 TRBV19 TGTGCCAGTAGTCAGGGGTCTAGGTCTCTCAATGAGCAGTTCTTC CASSQGSRSLNEQFF
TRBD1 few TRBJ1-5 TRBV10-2 TGCGCCAGCAGCCTTGACAGGGTTGGCAATCAGCCCCAGCATTTT CASSLDRVGNQPQHF
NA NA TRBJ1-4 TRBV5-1 TGCGCCAGCAGCAACAGGGCAACTAATGAAAAACTGTTTTTT CASSNRATNEKLFF
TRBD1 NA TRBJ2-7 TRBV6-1 TGTGCCAGCGGAGCACAGGGGCCCTACGAGCAGTACTTC CASGAQGPYEQYF
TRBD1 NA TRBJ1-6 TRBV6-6 TGTGCCAGCAGTGGCGGACAGGGGTCCTCACCCCTCCACTTT CASSGGQGSSPLHF
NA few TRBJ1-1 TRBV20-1 TGCAGTGCCGGAACGGGCACTGAAGCTTTCTTT CSAGTGTEAFF
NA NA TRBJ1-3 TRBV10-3 TGTGCCATCAGAGACGAAGGAGCTGGAAACACCATATATTTT CAIRDEGAGNTIYF
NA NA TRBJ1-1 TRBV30 TGTGCCTGGAGTGCATTCACTGAAGCTTTCTTT CAWSAFTEAFF
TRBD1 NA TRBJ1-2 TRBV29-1 TGCAGCGTCAGGGGACAGGATCATACGTACTATGGCTACACCTTC CSVRGQDHTYYGYTF
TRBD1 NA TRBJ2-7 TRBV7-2 TGTGCCAGCAGCTCCGACCGGGACAGGGGAGACTACGAGCAGTACTTC CASSSDRDRGDYEQYF
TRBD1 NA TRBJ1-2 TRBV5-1 TGCGCCAGCAGCCTAGGACAGGGGAGCTACACCTTC CASSLGQGSYTF
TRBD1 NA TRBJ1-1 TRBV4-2 TGTGCCAGCAGCCAAGAGGGGACCCGGGGACAGGCGTCCGGCAGAGCTTTCTTT CASSQEGTRGQASGRAFF
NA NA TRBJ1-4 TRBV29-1 TGCAGCGTTATAACGGTTTATAATGAAAAACTGTTTTTT CSVITVYNEKLFF
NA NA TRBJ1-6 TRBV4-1 TGCGCCAGCAGCCAAGTTGAACTCCGCCATGGACCCCTCCACTTT CASSQVELRHGPLHF